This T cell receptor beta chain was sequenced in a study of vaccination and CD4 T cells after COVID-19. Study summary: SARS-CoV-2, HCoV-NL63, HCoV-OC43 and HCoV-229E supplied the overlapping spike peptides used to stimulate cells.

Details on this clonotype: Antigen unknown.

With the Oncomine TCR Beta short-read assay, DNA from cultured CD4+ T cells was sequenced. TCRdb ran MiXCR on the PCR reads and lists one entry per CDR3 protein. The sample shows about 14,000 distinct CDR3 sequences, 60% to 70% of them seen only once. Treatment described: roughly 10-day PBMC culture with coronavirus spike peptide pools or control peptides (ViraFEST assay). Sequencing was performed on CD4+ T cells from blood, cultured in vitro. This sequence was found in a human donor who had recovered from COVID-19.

In DNA, the CDR3 is TGTGCCAGCATAACCGGGGGTGAGAAGACCTACAATGAGCAGTTCTTC. It encodes CASITGGEKTYNEQFF. V and J are TRBV28 and TRBJ2-1, with a weak D call TRBD2 (6 bases). Trimming shortened V by 7 bases and J by 2 bases, and 18 bases separated the two germline ends. Germline V gene data show CDR1 as MDHEN and CDR2 as SYDVKM. This CDR3 has 16 amino acids.